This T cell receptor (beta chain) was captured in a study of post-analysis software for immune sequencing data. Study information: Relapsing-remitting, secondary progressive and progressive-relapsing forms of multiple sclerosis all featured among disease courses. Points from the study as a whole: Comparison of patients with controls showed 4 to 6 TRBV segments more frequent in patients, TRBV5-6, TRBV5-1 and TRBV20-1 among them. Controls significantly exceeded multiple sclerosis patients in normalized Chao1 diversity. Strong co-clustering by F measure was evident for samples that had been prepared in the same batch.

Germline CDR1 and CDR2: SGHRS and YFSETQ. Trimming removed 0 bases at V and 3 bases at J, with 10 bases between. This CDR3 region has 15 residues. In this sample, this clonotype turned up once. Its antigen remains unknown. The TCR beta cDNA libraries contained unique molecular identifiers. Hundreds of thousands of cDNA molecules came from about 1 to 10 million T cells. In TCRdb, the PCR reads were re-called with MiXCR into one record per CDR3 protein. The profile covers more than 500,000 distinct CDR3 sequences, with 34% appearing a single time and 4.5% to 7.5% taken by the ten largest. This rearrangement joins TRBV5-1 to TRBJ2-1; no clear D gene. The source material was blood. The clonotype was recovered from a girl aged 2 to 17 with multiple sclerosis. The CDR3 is CASSLAELSYNEQFF. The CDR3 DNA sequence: TGCGCCAGCAGCTTGGCTGAGCTGAGCTACAATGAGCAGTTCTTC.